This passage covers 30 T cell receptor beta chains from one sample sequenced in a study of blood T cell repertoires in COVID-19. Here immunoSEQ multiplex PCR was the method, and the copy in TCRdb shows in-frame clones only, minus some. Of 80,000 to 90,000 clones listed, over 65% were seen once; the top ten hold about 14%. The sequencing input was peripheral blood. Receptors were obtained from a woman in her 70s with acute or convalescent COVID-19.

CDR3 sequence: CASSVVGRSMGTDTQYF. The CDR3 nucleotides read TGTGCCAGCAGCGTAGTGGGTCGGAGTATGGGCACAGATACGCAGTATTTT. The J gene is TRBJ2-3, the V gene TRBV9; D gene uncertain. Per germline, CDR1 SGDLS and CDR2 YYNGEE. The CDR3 runs 17 residues. V was trimmed by 0 bases and J by 1 base, leaving 15 bases between them.

The chain carries TRBV4-3 and TRBJ2-5, with TRBD2 as a possible D gene (6 bases). Germline V gene data show CDR1 as LGHNA and CDR2 as YSLEER. The CDR3 is 19 amino acids. With 0 bases removed from V and 3 bases from J, the gap between germline ends came to 23 bases. The CDR3 is CASSQDLPGDGGPEETQYF. CDR3 coding DNA: TGCGCCAGCAGCCAAGACCTTCCGGGCGACGGGGGTCCGGAAGAGACCCAGTACTTC.

The V gene is TRBV9, the J gene TRBJ2-2; tentatively, D is TRBD1 (5 bases). The CDR3 contains 17 residues. V gave up 4 bases and J gave up 0 bases, with 16 bases separating them. Germline CDR1 and CDR2: SGDLS and YYNGEE. CDR3 in amino acids: CASSFRGTTSNTGELFF. The CDR3 bases are TGTGCCAGCAGCTTTAGGGGAACGACCTCGAACACCGGGGAGCTGTTTTTT.

This clone was recorded only once. The CDR3: CASSIDRGSNQPQHF. CDR3 sequence (DNA): TGTGCCAGTAGTATTGACAGGGGCAGCAATCAGCCCCAGCATTTT. The chain uses TRBV19 and TRBJ1-5; TRBD1 matches at 8 bases. Germline V gene lookup returns CDR1 LNHDA and CDR2 SQIVND (reference sequence). The J segment lost 1 base and the V segment lost 3 bases, leaving 2 bases of the junction unmatched. The CDR3 loop spans 15 amino acids.

The chain couples TRBV19 to TRBJ1-5; the match to TRBD1 covers 12 bases. Germline CDR1 is LNHDA and CDR2 is SQIVND (reference sequence). The ends lost 6 bases at V and 5 bases at J; junction bases unmatched: 11. The CDR3 spans 17 residues. This chain's CDR3 is CASRSIFGTGGDQPQHF. As DNA, the CDR3 is TGTGCCAGTAGGTCCATCTTCGGGACAGGGGGCGATCAGCCCCAGCATTTT.

The CDR3 sequence is CASSPSQGASIKDTIYF. Here the CDR3 DNA reads TGTGCCAGCTCACCCAGCCAGGGGGCATCTATAAAGGACACCATATATTTT. This chain uses TRBV18 with TRBJ1-3, with 8 bases matching TRBD1. Trimming took 3 bases from V and 8 from J; bases not matched to a gene: 15. The CDR3 is made up of 17 amino acids. Germline CDR1 and CDR2: KGHSH and LQKENI.

This clone has a handful of counts. The chain uses TRBV11-2 and TRBJ1-5; D remains ambiguous. This CDR3 is 11 amino acids long. The germline V and J ends were trimmed by 5 bases and 5 bases, with 4 bases remaining between them. The germline V gene encodes CDR1 SGHAT and CDR2 FQNNGV. The CDR3, as DNA: TGTGCCAGCAGCCGCGATCAGCCCCAGCATTTT. This codes for CASSRDQPQHF.

The chain joins TRBV9 to TRBJ2-3; 7 nucleotides match TRBD1. The CDR3 covers 16 residues. CDR1 is SGDLS, CDR2 YYNGEE, per germline. V shed 3 bases, J shed 0 bases, and the junction held 7 bases outside the gene matches. The CDR3 DNA is TGTGCCAGCAGCGGACAGCGGACAGGTAGCACAGATACGCAGTATTTT. As protein: CASSGQRTGSTDTQYF.

CDR3 in DNA: TGTGCCAGCAGCAGACTAGCTGACGGCACAGATACGCAGTATTTT. This sequence encodes CASSRLADGTDTQYF. The chain has TRBV11-2 and TRBJ2-3, with 7 bases identical to TRBD2. The CDR3 runs 15 residues. The V gene's germline CDR1 is SGHAT and CDR2 FQNNGV. Unmatched junction bases numbered 6, after V lost 5 bases and J lost 1 base.

This chain connects TRBV19 to TRBJ2-1, with 12 bases that match TRBD1. Germline CDR1 LNHDA, CDR2 SQIVND (reference sequence). The CDR3 is made up of 16 amino acids. V lost 2 bases and J lost 8; bases outside the gene matches: 7. This CDR3 is CASSINRGQGADEQFF. For the CDR3, the DNA is TGTGCCAGTAGTATAAACCGGGGACAGGGGGCGGATGAGCAGTTCTTC.

V is TRBV7-2 and J is TRBJ2-1, with 7 nucleotides matching TRBD2. V lost 1 base, J lost 9 bases, and 9 bases stayed unmatched. CDR1 and CDR2 from the germline V gene are SGHTA and FQGNSA. The CDR3 is made up of 15 amino acids. CDR3 DNA sequence: TGTGCCAGCAGCTTAGGCGGACTAGGGCGGGGTGAGCAGTTCTTC. Its protein product is CASSLGGLGRGEQFF. Looking up the rest from reference TRBV7-2 and TRBJ2-1 gives the full variable domain: GAGVSQSPSNKVTEKGKDVELRCDPISGHTALYWYRQSLGQGLEFLIYFQGNSAPDKSGLPSDRFSAERTGGSVSTLTIQRTQQEDSAVYLCASSLGGLGRGEQFFGPGTRLTVL.

The chain uses TRBV6-1 and TRBJ2-7, with TRBD1 matching over 8 bases. Germline V gene data show CDR1 as MNHNS and CDR2 as SASEGT. The junction had 12 bases not matched to a gene; V was cut back by 2 bases and J by 6 bases. CDR3 length: 16 residues. CDR3 residues: CASSEQSGTGGSEQYV. The DNA for the CDR3 is TGTGCCAGCAGTGAACAATCTGGGACAGGCGGGTCCGAGCAGTACGTC.

This chain connects TRBV9 to TRBJ1-3; D is perhaps TRBD1 (6 bases). Germline assignment: CDR1 SGDLS and CDR2 YYNGEE. The CDR3 is made up of 19 amino acids. With 0 bases removed from V and 3 bases from J, the gap between germline ends came to 22 bases. The CDR3 sequence is CASSVGPGHTPGGGNTIYF. As DNA, the CDR3 is TGTGCCAGCAGCGTAGGGCCGGGACATACCCCTGGCGGTGGAAACACCATATATTTT.

The chain couples TRBV10-1 to TRBJ2-7; D possibly corresponds to TRBD2 (6 bases). CDR1 WNHNN and CDR2 SYGVQD come from the germline V gene (reference sequence). The V gene lost 7 bases and the J gene lost 4 bases, with 8 bases spanning the gap. The length of the CDR3 is 11 residues. CDR3 protein: CASIGLYEQYV. For the CDR3, the DNA is TGCGCCAGCATTGGACTATACGAGCAGTACGTC.

The chain combines TRBV29-1 with TRBJ1-1; tentative D call: TRBD1 (6 bases). V was shortened by 0 bases and J by 0 bases, with 11 bases between the two germline ends. This CDR3 is 15 amino acids long. CDR1 is SQVTM, CDR2 ANQGSEA, per germline. The DNA of the CDR3 is TGCAGCGTTGAAGACCAAACAGGGATGAACACTGAAGCTTTCTTT. This codes for CSVEDQTGMNTEAFF.

The chain couples TRBV5-1 to TRBJ1-2, with TRBD1 as a possible D gene (5 bases). This CDR3 is 15 amino acids long. Trimming took 0 bases from V and 0 from J, leaving 9 bases between them. Germline values: CDR1 SGHRS, CDR2 YFSETQ. CDR3 nucleotides: TGCGCCAGCAGCTTGGCCACGACAGCTAACTATGGCTACACCTTC. It is translated as CASSLATTANYGYTF.

The sample holds a few counts of this clone. The genes are TRBV12-3 or TRBV12-4 and TRBJ1-2; D uncertain. The CDR3 length is 12 residues. V lost 4 bases and J lost 6, with 9 bases in between. CDR3 DNA: TGTGCCAGCAGTTACGGACTTGATGGCTACACCTTC. Translation gives CASSYGLDGYTF.

In its sample, this clone was seen once. The chain joins TRBV5-1 to TRBJ1-6; tentative D call: TRBD1 (5 bases). Trimming shortened V by 2 bases and J by 15 bases, and 27 bases separated the two germline ends. This CDR3 contains 17 residues. Germline CDR1 reads SGHRS; CDR2 reads YFSETQ. Written as DNA, the CDR3 is TGCGCCAGCAGCTTCGGGCTTGGCTTAACTGGACACTCGGACCTCCACTTT. As protein: CASSFGLGLTGHSDLHF.

This chain connects TRBV27 to TRBJ2-3, with D unclear. Between the trimmed V and J ends, which lost 3 bases and 6 bases, there was a span of 16 bases. The germline gives CDR1 MNHEY, CDR2 SMNVEV (reference sequence). The length of the CDR3 is 15 residues. The CDR3 sequence is CASSFRQAHPDTQYF. The CDR3 DNA follows: TGTGCCAGCAGTTTCCGCCAAGCCCATCCGGATACGCAGTATTTT.

This clone was counted only a few times. The rearrangement uses TRBV19 and TRBJ2-3, with 15 bases matching TRBD2. The CDR3 spans 19 residues. Germline V CDR1 and CDR2: LNHDA, SQIVND (reference sequence). V shed 5 bases, J shed 6 bases, and the junction held 15 bases outside the gene matches. This chain's CDR3 is CASSPGLAGGARNADTQYF. CDR3 coding DNA: TGTGCCAGTAGTCCAGGACTAGCGGGAGGGGCTAGAAATGCGGATACGCAGTATTTT.

The gene calls are TRBV28 and TRBJ2-7; the D is unclear. V was shortened by 6 bases and J by 3 bases, with 15 bases between the two germline ends. This CDR3 region has 14 residues. The germline gives CDR1 MDHEN, CDR2 SYDVKM. CDR3 amino acids: CASRPGGSIYEQYV. CDR3 sequence (DNA): TGTGCCAGCAGGCCTGGCGGCAGCATCTACGAGCAGTACGTC.

J is TRBJ2-1 and V is TRBV4-3; D remains ambiguous. CDR1 is LGHNA and CDR2 is YSLEER in the germline V gene. This CDR3 region has 15 residues. Trimming pared 0 bases from V and 3 bases from J, leaving 9 bases between. Here the CDR3 reads CASSQDWSNYNEQFF. The DNA for the CDR3 is TGCGCCAGCAGCCAAGATTGGAGTAACTACAATGAGCAGTTCTTC.

The rearrangement uses TRBV5-4 and TRBJ2-7, with 11 bases aligning to TRBD2. This CDR3 has 14 residues. Germline assignment: CDR1 SGHNT and CDR2 YYREEE (reference sequence). The trim removed 4 bases at V and 2 bases at J, leaving 2 bases unmatched. CDR3 region: CASSVAGGAYEQYV. CDR3 in DNA: TGTGCCAGCAGCGTAGCGGGGGGGGCCTACGAGCAGTACGTC.

The chain recombines TRBV30 with TRBJ2-5; weak D call: TRBD2 (5 bases). With 0 bases removed from V and 4 bases from J, the gap between germline ends came to 12 bases. Germline V lookup: CDR1 GTSNPN, CDR2 SVGIG (reference sequence). The CDR3 is made up of 14 amino acids. CDR3 DNA: TGTGCCTGGAGTGTTTTTGAGGGAGTAGAGACCCAGTACTTC. Its protein is CAWSVFEGVETQYF.

This chain connects TRBV7-2 to TRBJ2-1, with 8 bases that match TRBD2. The CDR3 is made up of 15 amino acids. The V gene end was trimmed by 1 base and the J gene end by 8 bases; junction bases not matched to a gene: 7. Germline CDR1 and CDR2: SGHTA and FQGNSA. The CDR3 DNA is TGTGCCAGCAGCTTAGAAATTAGCGGGACCCATGAGCAGTTCTTC. It translates to CASSLEISGTHEQFF.

CDR3 in DNA: TGTGCCAGCACGGGGGCGGGAGGGCTTGGCACAGATACGCAGTATTTT. Encoded protein: CASTGAGGLGTDTQYF. The rearrangement joins TRBV6-6 to TRBJ2-3; 9 nucleotides match TRBD2. Germline V gives CDR1 MNHNY, CDR2 SVGAGI (reference sequence). The CDR3 consists of 16 residues. V was pared by 7 bases and J by 1 base, with 9 bases of the junction left unmatched.

The V and J genes are TRBV13 and TRBJ2-3; TRBD2 matches 10 bases. This CDR3 is 16 amino acids long. The germline V gene encodes CDR1 PRHDT and CDR2 FYEKMQ (reference sequence). The V and J ends lost 3 bases and 3 bases, in that order; junction bases with no gene match: 6. The CDR3 DNA reads as TGTGCCAGCAGCTTCGCTAGCGGGAGTAGGACAGATACGCAGTATTTT. It specifies CASSFASGSRTDTQYF.

This clone appeared a few times. The chain employs TRBV4-1 and TRBJ2-7; D is perhaps TRBD1 (6 bases). Germline CDR1 is MGHRA and CDR2 is YSYEKL. V shed 0 bases and J shed 3 bases, with 15 bases lying between them. This CDR3 is built from 16 residues. The CDR3 here is CASSQDAGARLYEQYV. DNA for the CDR3: TGCGCCAGCAGCCAAGACGCAGGGGCACGACTCTACGAGCAGTACGTC.

This chain uses TRBV5-1 with TRBJ2-3; D is possibly TRBD1 (6 bases). CDR3 size: 13 residues. In germline, CDR1 is SGHRS, CDR2 YFSETQ. V was pared by 4 bases and J by 4 bases, with 10 bases between. CDR3 protein: CASSPGVADTQYF. CDR3 bases: TGCGCCAGCAGCCCAGGGGTTGCAGATACGCAGTATTTT.

This clone appeared a few times. V and J are TRBV7-8 and TRBJ2-7; TRBD2 matches at 15 bases. This CDR3 has 17 residues. The germline gives CDR1 SGHVS, CDR2 FQNEAQ. V trimming: 4 bases; J trimming: 2 bases; junction bases outside the gene matches: 6. DNA of the CDR3: TGTGCCAGCAGCTCCGGACTAGCGGGAGGGGTCCCCTACGAGCAGTACGTC. It encodes CASSSGLAGGVPYEQYV.